The rows below give T cell receptor beta chains drawn from one sample of a study of blood T cell repertoires in COVID-19. Clones were read by immunoSEQ multiplex PCR, and TCRdb kept only the in-frame ones, dropping some. The data hold fewer than 250,000 clones, with roughly 82% observed a single time. Sequenced material: peripheral blood. Receptor source: a woman aged 65 to 85 with acute or convalescent COVID-19. The CDR3 runs from the conserved cysteine through the conserved F or W. Fields, in order: clone size, D gene, V gene, J gene, CDR3 protein, CDR3 DNA. D genes are given only for firm matches. Clone size is shown for a subset of rows, as once, few, many or a class of expanded clone.

-	-	TRBV7-9	TRBJ1-1	CASGLVNTEAFF	TGTGCCAGCGGGCTTGTGAACACTGAAGCTTTCTTT
once	-	TRBV5-1	TRBJ2-3	CASTPYGTDTQYF	TGCGCCAGCACTCCCTACGGCACAGATACGCAGTATTTT
few	-	TRBV6-5	TRBJ1-2	CASSYHGSDFYGYTF	TGTGCCAGCAGTTACCACGGAAGCGACTTTTATGGCTACACCTTC
-	TRBD1	TRBV5-5	TRBJ2-3	CASSFGQGGSTDTQYF	TGTGCCAGCAGCTTCGGACAGGGGGGGAGCACAGATACGCAGTATTTT
-	-	TRBV5-4	TRBJ1-2	CAIGTLETYGYTF	TGTGCCATCGGGACATTGGAGACCTATGGCTACACCTTC
-	-	TRBV5-4	TRBJ2-7	CASSLQGGSYEQYF	TGTGCCAGCAGCTTGCAGGGTGGCTCCTACGAGCAGTACTTC
-	TRBD2	TRBV27	TRBJ2-1	CASSPGLAGFVEQFF	TGTGCCAGCAGTCCGGGACTAGCGGGGTTTGTTGAGCAGTTCTTC
-	-	TRBV28	TRBJ1-5	CASGGQPQHF	TGTGCCAGCGGAGGTCAGCCCCAGCATTTT
-	TRBD1	TRBV18	TRBJ1-2	CASSPRQGEYGYTF	TGTGCCAGCTCACCACGACAGGGAGAATATGGCTACACCTTC
-	TRBD1	TRBV6-4	TRBJ1-2	CASSDLSGRGPRYGYTF	TGTGCCAGCAGTGACCTCTCGGGCAGGGGGCCTCGGTATGGCTACACCTTC
-	TRBD2	TRBV20-1	TRBJ2-5	CSASRTSGGIQETQYF	TGCAGTGCTAGTAGGACTAGCGGGGGGATTCAAGAGACCCAGTACTTC
-	TRBD1	TRBV15	TRBJ2-3	CATSTRTGGVTDTQYF	TGTGCCACCAGCACTAGGACAGGGGGCGTAACAGATACGCAGTATTTT
-	-	TRBV4-3	TRBJ1-1	CASSQVSFRRTEAFF	TGCGCCAGCAGCCAAGTTTCTTTCAGGCGCACTGAAGCTTTCTTT
-	TRBD1	TRBV6-5	TRBJ2-7	CATYPQTGVREQYF	TGTGCCACATATCCTCAGACAGGGGTTAGAGAGCAGTACTTC
-	-	TRBV25-1	TRBJ2-5	CASSAPTGPQETQYF	TGTGCCAGCAGTGCGCCGACAGGCCCCCAAGAGACCCAGTACTTC
-	TRBD1	TRBV5-1	TRBJ2-1	CASSLAGQDTLYNEQFF	TGCGCCAGCAGCTTGGCCGGACAGGACACCCTTTACAATGAGCAGTTCTTC
-	TRBD1	TRBV12-5	TRBJ1-1	CASGPGTGAADTEAFF	TGTGCTAGTGGCCCCGGCACAGGGGCGGCGGACACTGAAGCTTTCTTT
-	-	TRBV3-1/TRBV3-2	TRBJ1-2	CASSQVRTYYGYTF	TGTGCCAGCAGCCAAGTGAGAACTTACTATGGCTACACCTTC
-	TRBD1	TRBV11-2	TRBJ1-4	CASSLDRAATNEKLFF	TGTGCCAGCAGCCTAGACAGGGCTGCAACTAATGAAAAACTGTTTTTT
-	TRBD2	TRBV11-3	TRBJ2-2	CASTNGGSNTGELFF	TGTGCCAGCACCAACGGGGGGTCGAACACCGGGGAGCTGTTTTTT
-	TRBD1	TRBV27	TRBJ1-5	CASSLSTGGNQPQHF	TGTGCCAGCAGTTTATCCACAGGGGGCAATCAGCCCCAGCATTTT
-	-	TRBV28	TRBJ2-3	CASSSTGTTGAPDTQYF	TGTGCCAGCAGTTCTACAGGGACAACAGGAGCCCCAGATACGCAGTATTTT
-	TRBD1	TRBV4-2	TRBJ1-6	CASSQERLAGQTGSPLHF	TGTGCCAGCAGCCAAGAGAGATTAGCGGGACAGACAGGTTCACCCCTCCACTTT
-	-	TRBV20-1	TRBJ1-2	CSASPPTVNYGYTF	TGCAGTGCTAGTCCACCGACAGTTAACTATGGCTACACCTTC
-	TRBD1	TRBV2	TRBJ1-6	CASRTGVNSPLHF	TGTGCCAGCAGGACAGGGGTTAATTCACCCCTCCACTTT
once	-	TRBV7-9	TRBJ1-1	CASSFGIENTEAFF	TGTGCCAGCAGCTTCGGGATCGAGAACACTGAAGCTTTCTTT
-	-	TRBV3-1/TRBV3-2	TRBJ1-3	CASSPGGNTIYF	TGTGCCAGCAGCCCAGGTGGAAACACCATATATTTT
-	TRBD1	TRBV5-4	TRBJ1-4	CASSPGQGATGGEKLFF	TGTGCCAGCAGCCCGGGACAGGGGGCGACGGGAGGTGAAAAACTGTTTTTT
-	-	TRBV29-1	TRBJ1-1	CSVEEQGETEAFF	TGCAGCGTTGAAGAACAGGGAGAGACTGAAGCTTTCTTT
-	TRBD1	TRBV7-9	TRBJ1-1	CASSLYLGGPTEAFF	TGTGCCAGCAGCTTATATTTAGGGGGCCCCACTGAAGCTTTCTTT
-	TRBD1	TRBV5-1	TRBJ2-3	CASSLLGQGADTQYF	TGCGCCAGCAGCTTGCTAGGACAGGGAGCAGATACGCAGTATTTT
-	-	TRBV5-4	TRBJ1-6	CASSYQGSGSPLHF	TGTGCCAGCAGTTATCAGGGGAGCGGTTCACCCCTCCACTTT
-	-	TRBV28	TRBJ1-6	CASSPGGVTNSPLHF	TGTGCCAGCAGTCCGGGAGGGGTCACCAATTCACCCCTCCACTTT
few	TRBD1	TRBV7-2	TRBJ2-7	CASRDWTGGSYEQYF	TGTGCCAGCAGAGACTGGACAGGGGGCTCCTACGAGCAGTACTTC
-	-	TRBV12-3/TRBV12-4	TRBJ2-4	CASSTTINIQYF	TGTGCCAGCAGTACGACTATAAACATTCAGTACTTC
-	-	TRBV18	TRBJ1-1	CASSPRPGLYTEAFF	TGTGCCAGCTCACCACGTCCAGGGCTATACACTGAAGCTTTCTTT
-	TRBD1	TRBV5-6	TRBJ1-5	CASRRGQGNQPQHF	TGTGCCAGCAGGCGGGGACAGGGTAATCAGCCCCAGCATTTT
-	TRBD1	TRBV11-2	TRBJ1-6	CASSLGTGSPLHF	TGTGCCAGCAGCTTAGGGACAGGTTCACCCCTCCACTTT
-	-	TRBV5-4	TRBJ1-2	CASSLAGGRRYGYTF	TGTGCCAGCAGCTTGGCGGGGGGAAGAAGGTATGGCTACACCTTC
-	TRBD1	TRBV2	TRBJ1-2	CASSPDRGYGYTF	TGTGCCAGCAGTCCGGACAGGGGGTATGGCTACACCTTC
-	TRBD1	TRBV6-2/TRBV6-3	TRBJ1-2	CASSRPATGAYGYTF	TGTGCCAGCAGCCGCCCAGCGACAGGGGCCTATGGCTACACCTTC
-	TRBD2	TRBV6-6	TRBJ2-5	CASTLAGDSTQYF	TGTGCCAGCACATTAGCGGGGGACTCGACCCAGTACTTC
-	TRBD2	TRBV30	TRBJ2-7	CAWSPAGGNYEQYF	TGTGCCTGGAGTCCGGCGGGGGGTAACTACGAGCAGTACTTC
once	-	TRBV6-2/TRBV6-3	TRBJ1-4	CASTPRKDASGKLFF	TGTGCCAGCACCCCAAGGAAGGACGCCAGCGGAAAACTGTTTTTT
-	TRBD2	TRBV4-3	TRBJ2-1	CASSQDWTSGPLGSYNEQFF	TGCGCCAGCAGCCAAGATTGGACTAGCGGGCCTCTAGGATCCTACAATGAGCAGTTCTTC
-	TRBD1	TRBV6-2/TRBV6-3	TRBJ1-1	CASSSDRDKVNTEAFF	TGTGCCAGCAGCAGTGACAGGGACAAGGTTAACACTGAAGCTTTCTTT
-	TRBD1	TRBV5-1	TRBJ1-1	CASSFNAGTGANTEAFF	TGCGCCAGCAGCTTCAATGCCGGGACAGGGGCTAACACTGAAGCTTTCTTT
-	TRBD1	TRBV6-2/TRBV6-3	TRBJ1-1	CASSTSPWTGGEAFF	TGTGCCAGCAGCACCTCTCCTTGGACAGGGGGTGAAGCTTTCTTT
-	-	TRBV5-1	TRBJ1-6	CASSLGLQGRSYNSPLHF	TGCGCCAGCAGCTTGGGTCTTCAGGGCCGCTCCTATAATTCACCCCTCCACTTT